This T cell receptor beta chain was retrieved from a study of cytomegalovirus exposure and HLA in healthy donors. At the level of the study: There were 117 million unique TCR beta sequences, drawn from about 200 million T cells, in an earlier analysis. Drawn from HLA-typed donors, 80 million to 100 million unique TCRs were held in an early data release. Of the donors genotyped, about 410 in all, 75% to 90% fell in the Caucasian-associated ancestry cluster. Study-level points and caveats: The presence/absence work took it that sequencing depth was about the same across donors.

The CDR3 sequence is 17 residues long. Both 60 Vbeta primers and 13 Jbeta primers went into the PCR. Repertoires were generated with immunoSEQ multiplex PCR, while TCRdb's copy carries only in-frame clones and drops some. The table lists about 300,000 clones, just over 85% of them singletons. As to this clone: Its target is unknown.

This receptor was identified in a man between 40 and 49 years old in good health and CMV-seropositive. The chain couples TRBV21-1 to TRBJ2-1; the table's D call TRBD2 went unverified against the DNA. TRBV21-1 is a listed pseudogene. Sequenced material: PBMCs. The CDR3 reads CASSKDEREDSYNEQFF. CDR3 DNA sequence: TGTGCCAGCAGCAAAGATGAGCGGGAGGATTCTTACAATGAGCAGTTCTTC.